This T cell receptor beta chain was documented in a study of human CD8 memory T cell subsets. Per the germline V gene, CDR1 is SGHAT and CDR2 is FQNNGV. This CDR3 is 12 amino acids long. For stem-like memory CD8+ T cells (TSTEM), the phenotype was CCR7+ PD-1- TIGIT-. A UMI-labeled 5' RACE approach was the method that produced the TCR beta libraries. Per the study methods: Across the sequenced material, each individual TCR beta library was found to contain somewhere between roughly 3,000 and 20,000 functional CDR3 beta clonotypes. Using the 5' RACE reads, TCRdb records one entry per CDR3 protein without DNA. The V and J calls were not made by the authors but by TCRdb's processing. The table for this sample gives 15,000 to 20,000 distinct CDR3 sequences.

The receptor was derived from a human donor in good health. The J gene is TRBJ2-7, the V gene TRBV11-2. Material for sequencing was CD8+ stem-like memory T cells (TSCM and TCM) sorted from PBMCs. Subset denoted: stem-like memory CD8 T cells (TSTEM), CCR7+ PD-1- TIGIT-. This CDR3 is CASSLGYYEQYF.